The 17 T cell receptor beta chains listed next were all sequenced from one sample in a study of T cell repertoires in cytomegalovirus infection. No antigen has been identified for these receptors. One entry per CDR3 protein results from TCRdb running MiXCR on the reads. The sample records hundreds of thousands of distinct CDR3 sequences, 31% being singletons. Material: cultured CD8+ T cells from PBMCs, obtained from culture after CMV antigen stimulation. These receptors all come from a human donor in good health (CMV status not recorded). Some clones in this sample may be carry-over from other donors' samples.

This chain joins TRBV12-3 or TRBV12-4 and TRBJ2-1; perhaps TRBD1 as D (5 bases). The CDR3 spans 17 residues. Between the trimmed V and J ends, which lost 4 bases and 4 bases, there was a span of 20 bases. CDR3 residues: CASSWSPGLYEYNEQFF. The CDR3 region has the DNA TGTGCCAGCAGTTGGTCGCCAGGGCTATACGAATACAATGAGCAGTTCTTC.

This clonotype was seen just once. V and J are TRBV20-1 and TRBJ1-2; D may be TRBD1 (6 bases). CDR3 length: 14 residues. V lost 4 bases, J lost 4 bases, and 16 bases lay in between. The germline V gene has CDR1 DFQATT and CDR2 SNEGSKA (reference sequence). The CDR3 protein is CSAIQGGATYGYTF. Written as DNA, the CDR3 is TGCAGTGCTATACAGGGTGGTGCTACCTATGGCTACACCTTC.

This clonotype appeared a few times. The chain uses TRBV10-3 and TRBJ2-4, with D possibly matching TRBD1 (5 bases). The CDR3 runs to 15 residues. Trimming removed 0 bases at V and 1 base at J, with 7 bases between. Germline V gene data show CDR1 as ENHRY and CDR2 as SYGVKD. The CDR3 DNA reads TGTGCCATCAGTGAGTCGAAGGGGGCCAAAAACATTCAGTACTTC. Encoded protein: CAISESKGAKNIQYF.

The chain has TRBV4-3 and TRBJ2-5; 11 bases align to TRBD2. Per germline, CDR1 LGHNA and CDR2 YSLEER. After removal of 0 bases from V and 5 bases from J, the junction contained 14 bases not matched to a gene. The CDR3 runs to 19 residues. CDR3 bases: TGCGCCAGCAGCCAAGAAGCACTAGCGGGGGCGATCCCCCTTGAGACCCAGTACTTC. This encodes CASSQEALAGAIPLETQYF.

This clonotype was observed at least ten times. This rearrangement joins TRBV12-3 or TRBV12-4 to TRBJ2-4; possibly TRBD1 for D (6 bases). The CDR3 totals 11 residues. V dropped 8 bases and J dropped 12 bases, with 14 bases sitting between them. The CDR3 region is CASSFKGDQYF. The CDR3 DNA is TGTGCCAGCTCCTTCAAGGGGGATCAGTACTTC.

Of note for this clonotype: A much larger clonotype is one base distant, so this may be a read error. The gene calls are TRBV7-8 and TRBJ2-5; 11 positions agree with TRBD2. The V gene's germline CDR1 is SGHVS and CDR2 FQNEAQ. This CDR3 is 16 amino acids long. The DNA for the CDR3 is TGTGCCAGCAACTTACCACTAGCGGGGGTGCAAGAGACCCAGTACTTC. This translates into CASNLPLAGVQETQYF. Variable domain in full (rest from reference TRBV7-8 and TRBJ2-5): GAGVSQSPRYKVAKRGQDVALRCDPISGHVSLFWYQQALGQGPEFLTYFQNEAQLDKSGLPSDRFFAERPEGSVSTLKIQRTQQEDSAVYLCASNLPLAGVQETQYFGPGTRLLVL.

This clonotype was counted once. The chain links TRBV6-6 to TRBJ1-1; D might be TRBD1 (5 bases). The germline V gene encodes CDR1 MNHNY and CDR2 SVGAGI (reference sequence). V lost 7 bases and J 4 bases, leaving 13 bases between the germline ends. The CDR3 spans 13 residues. In DNA form, the CDR3 reads TGTGCCAGCACGGTAGGGGTGGGCACTGAAGCTTTCTTT. Protein product: CASTVGVGTEAFF.

For the CDR3, the DNA is TGTGCCAGCAGCTTGGGGTTAGAAGAGGAGTATTTT. Translated: CASSLGLEEEYF. This sequence joins TRBV5-6 and TRBJ2-3; D is unclear. CDR3 length: 12 amino acids. V was trimmed by 0 bases and J by 13 bases, leaving 12 bases between them. The germline CDR1 and CDR2 sequences are SGHDT and YYEEEE.

This sequence joins TRBV9 and TRBJ2-2, with D possibly TRBD1 on 5 matching bases. CDR1 is SGDLS and CDR2 is YYNGEE in the germline V gene. The length of the CDR3 is 15 residues. V was cut by 4 bases and J by 0 bases, with 10 bases left in between. The CDR3 here is CASSPRAANTGELFF. CDR3 sequence (DNA): TGTGCCAGCAGCCCCAGGGCGGCGAACACCGGGGAGCTGTTTTTT.

The rearrangement uses TRBV4-1 and TRBJ1-1; D gene ambiguous. Trimming removed 0 bases from V and 7 bases from J, with 12 bases in between. The V gene's germline CDR1 is MGHRA and CDR2 YSYEKL. CDR3 size: 14 residues. The CDR3 is CASSQDGSIGEAFF. As DNA, the CDR3 is TGCGCCAGCAGCCAAGATGGCAGTATAGGTGAAGCTTTCTTT.

The genes are TRBV19 and TRBJ1-2; possible D gene TRBD1, 6 bases. Germline assignment: CDR1 LNHDA and CDR2 SQIVND (reference sequence). This CDR3 spans 15 amino acids. V shed 11 bases and J shed 4 bases, with 23 bases lying between them. The CDR3 DNA reads as TGTGCCTCCTACCCCACAGGGATAGCTACCTATGGCTACACCTTC. Amino acids: CASYPTGIATYGYTF.

The rearrangement uses TRBV29-1 and TRBJ2-5; D is ambiguous. Trimming stripped 4 bases from V and 7 bases from J, with 10 bases between. The CDR3 is 11 residues long. Germline CDR1 is SQVTM and CDR2 is ANQGSEA. The CDR3, as DNA: TGCAGCGTTGGCTCTTCCGGGACCCAGTACTTC. Protein: CSVGSSGTQYF.

This chain links TRBV7-9 with TRBJ1-1; 10 bases line up with TRBD1. The CDR3 runs 16 residues. Germline CDR1 SEHNR, CDR2 FQNEAQ (reference sequence). Germline trimming cut 2 bases from V and 0 bases from J; bases unmatched to any gene: 3. Here the CDR3 reads CASSLRGQGLNTEAFF. CDR3 in DNA: TGTGCCAGCAGCTTAAGGGGACAGGGGCTGAACACTGAAGCTTTCTTT.

A few counts support this clonotype. The chain carries TRBV20-1 and TRBJ2-5; TRBD1 matches 9 bases. The CDR3 covers 15 residues. The V gene end was trimmed by 2 bases and the J gene end by 4 bases; junction bases not matched to a gene: 8. Germline loops: CDR1 DFQATT, CDR2 SNEGSKA (reference sequence). The CDR3 region is CSARYRDRAPETQYF. DNA of the CDR3: TGCAGTGCTAGATACCGGGACAGGGCACCAGAGACCCAGTACTTC.

Only a few counts were recorded for this clonotype. The chain carries TRBV20-1 and TRBJ1-2; no definite D call. This CDR3 has 13 residues. Germline V CDR1 and CDR2: DFQATT, SNEGSKA (reference sequence). V lost 6 bases and J 4 bases, leaving 15 bases between the germline ends. The CDR3, as DNA: TGCAGTGCCACCTCCCGGGAGGCCTATGGCTACACCTTC. It translates to CSATSREAYGYTF.

The chain links TRBV19 to TRBJ1-1; 8 bases align to TRBD1. The CDR3 loop spans 16 amino acids. Germline CDR1 is LNHDA and CDR2 is SQIVND (reference sequence). With 4 bases clipped from V and 4 bases from J, the junction kept 11 bases outside the gene matches. The CDR3 bases are TGTGCCAGTAGTAGCAGAAACAGGGGGTCAATCACTGAAGCTTTCTTT. Translated, it gives CASSSRNRGSITEAFF.

This clonotype appeared many times. CDR3: CASSSHPREGESYGYTF. CDR3 nucleotide sequence: TGTGCCAGCAGTTCCCACCCCCGGGAAGGAGAATCCTATGGCTACACCTTC. The chain has TRBV12-3 or TRBV12-4 and TRBJ1-2; D is unclear. This CDR3 is built from 17 residues. Trimming removed 4 bases from V and 4 bases from J, with 22 bases in between.